The 9 T cell receptor beta chains below all came from one sample that was sequenced in a study of metastatic and nonmetastatic thyroid tumors. TCRdb called clones again from the PCR reads with MiXCR. The sample has fewer than 40,000 clones, roughly 50% seen once. Thyroid surgery was preceded by no treatment in any patient. Material: tumor tissue. The receptor set was obtained from a male donor with papillary thyroid cancer or a benign thyroid nodule (not recorded which). Some clones in this sample may be carry-over from other donors' samples.

The V gene is TRBV30, the J gene TRBJ1-3; possible D gene TRBD1, 5 bases. There are 13 residues in the CDR3. Germline CDR1 is GTSNPN and CDR2 is SVGIG (reference sequence). The germline V and J ends were trimmed by 5 bases and 0 bases, with 8 bases remaining between them. The CDR3: CAWGGVSGNTIYF. The CDR3 DNA follows: TGTGCCTGGGGAGGGGTCTCTGGAAACACCATATATTTT. The variable domain in full, with the rest retrieved from reference TRBV30 and TRBJ1-3, is SQTIHQWPATLVQPVGSPLSLECTVEGTSNPNLYWYRQAAGRGLQLLFYSVGIGQISSEVPQNLSASRPQDRQFILSSKKLLLSDSGFYLCAWGGVSGNTIYFGEGSWLTVV.

The V and J genes are TRBV6-2 or TRBV6-3 and TRBJ2-1, with 8 bases fitting TRBD2. The CDR3 extends over 17 amino acids. The J segment lost 6 bases and the V segment lost 5 bases, leaving 15 bases of the junction unmatched. CDR1 is MNHEY and CDR2 is SVGEGT in the germline V gene. CDR3 coding DNA: TGTGCCAGCAGTCACCTCTCGGGGGGGGTTGTCAGCAATGAGCAGTTCTTC. Translation gives CASSHLSGGVVSNEQFF.

This clone was seen more than once but under ten times. The chain joins TRBV20-1 to TRBJ2-1; 10 bases are a match to TRBD2. V trimming: 8 bases; J trimming: 9 bases; junction bases outside the gene matches: 13. The germline V gene has CDR1 DFQATT and CDR2 SNEGSKA (reference sequence). The length of the CDR3 is 14 residues. This CDR3 reads CSLSGLAGVAEQFF. The CDR3 region has the DNA TGCAGTCTCAGTGGTCTAGCGGGAGTGGCTGAGCAGTTCTTC.

This clone has only a few counts. The J gene is TRBJ2-2, the V gene TRBV28; D gene ambiguous. V was shortened by 4 bases and J by 2 bases, with 2 bases between the two germline ends. The CDR3 consists of 12 residues. Germline CDR1 and CDR2: MDHEN and SYDVKM. Here the CDR3 DNA reads TGTGCCAGCAGTTCTAACACCGGGGAGCTGTTTTTT. It is translated as CASSSNTGELFF.

This clone is classed as medium-sized. V and J are TRBV27 and TRBJ1-1; D remains ambiguous. V gave up 3 bases and J gave up 2 bases, with 7 bases separating them. Germline CDR1 and CDR2: MNHEY and SMNVEV (reference sequence). The CDR3 spans 13 residues. The CDR3: CASSFAGNTEAFF. The CDR3 DNA is TGTGCCAGCAGTTTTGCTGGTAACACTGAAGCTTTCTTT.

The chain has TRBV7-9 and TRBJ1-2; tentatively, D is TRBD1 (6 bases). CDR3 length: 14 residues. Germline V CDR1 and CDR2: SEHNR, FQNEAQ (reference sequence). V dropped 6 bases and J dropped 4 bases, with 15 bases sitting between them. CDR3 coding DNA: TGTGCCAGCAGTCGAGACAGGTTTGGCTATGGCTACACCTTC. It codes for CASSRDRFGYGYTF.

V is TRBV3-1 and J is TRBJ2-2; 12 bases match TRBD2. CDR1 is LGHDT and CDR2 is YNNKEL in the germline V gene (reference sequence). The trim removed 7 bases at V and 2 bases at J, leaving 5 bases unmatched. The CDR3 has 16 residues. The CDR3 bases are TGTGCCAGCACCCGACTAGCGGGGGTCAACACCGGGGAGCTGTTTTTT. Protein product: CASTRLAGVNTGELFF.

The chain uses TRBV19 and TRBJ1-1; TRBD1 might be the D (5 bases). Trimming pared 4 bases from V and 2 bases from J, leaving 20 bases between. The CDR3 is 17 residues long. Germline CDR1 LNHDA, CDR2 SQIVND (reference sequence). CDR3 sequence: CASSTWDAGLTNTEAFF. The CDR3 nucleotides read TGTGCCAGTAGTACGTGGGACGCGGGTTTAACAAACACTGAAGCTTTCTTT.

This clone was seen more than once but under ten times. This chain connects TRBV6-2 or TRBV6-3 to TRBJ2-7; no definite D call. This CDR3 has 13 residues. The germline CDR1 and CDR2 sequences are MNHEY and SVGEGT. Trimming cost V 7 bases and J 2 bases, with 12 bases left between them. The CDR3 DNA reads TGTGCCAGCAAGTCGGTACAGACCTACGAGCAGTACTTC. As protein: CASKSVQTYEQYF.